This entry features one TCR beta chain sequence. This entry belongs to a study of patients and donors after allogeneic stem cell transplantation. TCRdb redid the calling of the RT-PCR reads with MiXCR, one entry per CDR3 protein. The sample records approximately 200,000 distinct CDR3 sequences, about 37% being singletons. Germline V CDR1 and CDR2: LGHDT, YNNKEL (reference sequence). The junction had 8 bases not matched to a gene; V was cut back by 4 bases and J by 10 bases. This CDR3 is built from 15 residues. The chain recombines TRBV3-1 with TRBJ2-1, with 12 bases fitting TRBD1. The sequenced material came from blood, either unsorted or a sorted T cell fraction (not recorded which). This clonotype was sampled from a human donor who was either an allogeneic HSCT recipient or a stem cell or donor lymphocyte infusion donor (not recorded which). It is not recorded whose cells these are; they may come from a transplant donor. This chain's CDR3 is CASSPLGQGAKEQFF. The CDR3 nucleotides are TGTGCCAGCAGCCCTTTGGGACAGGGGGCCAAGGAGCAGTTCTTC.